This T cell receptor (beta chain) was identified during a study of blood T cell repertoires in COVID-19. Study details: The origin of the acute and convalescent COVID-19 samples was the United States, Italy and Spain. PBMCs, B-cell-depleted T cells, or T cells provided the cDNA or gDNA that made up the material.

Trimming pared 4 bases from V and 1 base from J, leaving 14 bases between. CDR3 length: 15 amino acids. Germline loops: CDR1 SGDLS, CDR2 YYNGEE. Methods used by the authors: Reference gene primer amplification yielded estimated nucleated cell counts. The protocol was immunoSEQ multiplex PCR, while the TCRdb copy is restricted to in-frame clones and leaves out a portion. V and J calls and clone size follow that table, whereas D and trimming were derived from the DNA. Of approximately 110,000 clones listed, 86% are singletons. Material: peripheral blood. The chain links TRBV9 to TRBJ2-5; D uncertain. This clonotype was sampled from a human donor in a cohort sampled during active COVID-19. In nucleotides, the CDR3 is TGTGCCAGCAGCAGGAGCGCAGAATCCCAAGAGACCCAGTACTTC. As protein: CASSRSAESQETQYF.